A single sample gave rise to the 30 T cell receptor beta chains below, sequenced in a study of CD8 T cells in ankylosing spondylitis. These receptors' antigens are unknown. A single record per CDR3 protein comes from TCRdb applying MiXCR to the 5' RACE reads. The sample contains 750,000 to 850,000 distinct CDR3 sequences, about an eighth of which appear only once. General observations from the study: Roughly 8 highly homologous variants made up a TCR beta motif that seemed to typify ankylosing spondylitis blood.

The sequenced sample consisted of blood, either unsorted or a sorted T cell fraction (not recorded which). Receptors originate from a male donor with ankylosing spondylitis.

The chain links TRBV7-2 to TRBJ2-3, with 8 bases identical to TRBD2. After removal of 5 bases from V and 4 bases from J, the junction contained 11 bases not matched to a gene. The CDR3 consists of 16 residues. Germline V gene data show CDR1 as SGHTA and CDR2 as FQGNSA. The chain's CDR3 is CASSPGIRGGADTQYF. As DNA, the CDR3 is TGTGCCAGCAGCCCAGGGATCCGGGGGGGTGCAGATACGCAGTATTTT.

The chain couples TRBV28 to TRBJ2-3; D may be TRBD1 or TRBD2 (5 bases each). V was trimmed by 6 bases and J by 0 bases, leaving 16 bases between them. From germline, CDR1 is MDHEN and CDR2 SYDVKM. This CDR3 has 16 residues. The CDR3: CASSPRGALSTDTQYF. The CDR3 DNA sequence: TGTGCCAGCAGCCCCCGAGGGGCCCTTAGCACAGATACGCAGTATTTT. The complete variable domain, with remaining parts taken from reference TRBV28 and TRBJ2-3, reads DVKVTQSSRYLVKRTGEKVFLECVQDMDHENMFWYRQDPGLGLRLIYFSYDVKMKEKGDIPEGYSVSREKKERFSLILESASTNQTSMYLCASSPRGALSTDTQYFGPGTRLTVL.

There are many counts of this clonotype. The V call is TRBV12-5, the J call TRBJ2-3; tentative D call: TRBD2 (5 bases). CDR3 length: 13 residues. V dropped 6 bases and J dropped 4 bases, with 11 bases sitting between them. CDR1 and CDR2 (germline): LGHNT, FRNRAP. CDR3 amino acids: CASGPAGSDTQYF. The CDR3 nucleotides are TGTGCTAGTGGGCCTGCGGGTTCAGATACGCAGTATTTT. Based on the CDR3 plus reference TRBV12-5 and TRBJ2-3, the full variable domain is DARVTQTPRHKVTEMGQEVTMRCQPILGHNTVFWYRQTMMQGLELLAYFRNRAPLDDSGMPKDRFSAEMPDATLATLKIQPSEPRDSAVYFCASGPAGSDTQYFGPGTRLTVL.

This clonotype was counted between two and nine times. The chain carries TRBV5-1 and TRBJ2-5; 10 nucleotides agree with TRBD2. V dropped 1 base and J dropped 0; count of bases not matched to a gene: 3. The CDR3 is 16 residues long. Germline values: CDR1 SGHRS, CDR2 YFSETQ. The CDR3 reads CASSLFGTSDQETQYF. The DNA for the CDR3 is TGCGCCAGCAGCTTGTTTGGGACTAGCGACCAAGAGACCCAGTACTTC.

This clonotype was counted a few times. CDR3 bases: TGTGCCAGCAGCCAAGAGGGGGGGACTACCTACAATGAGCAGTTCTTC. Amino acid sequence: CASSQEGGTTYNEQFF. This chain uses TRBV4-2 with TRBJ2-1; 7 bases map to TRBD2. From germline, CDR1 is LGHNA and CDR2 YNFKEQ. The CDR3 covers 16 residues. With 0 bases clipped from V and 2 bases from J, the junction kept 4 bases outside the gene matches.

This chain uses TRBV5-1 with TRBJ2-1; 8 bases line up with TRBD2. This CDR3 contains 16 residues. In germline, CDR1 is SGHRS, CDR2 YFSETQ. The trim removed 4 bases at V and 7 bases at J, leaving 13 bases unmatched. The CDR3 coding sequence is TGCGCCAGCAGCCGAGCCCTTTGGCGGGAGGCTAATGAGCAGTTCTTC. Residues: CASSRALWREANEQFF.

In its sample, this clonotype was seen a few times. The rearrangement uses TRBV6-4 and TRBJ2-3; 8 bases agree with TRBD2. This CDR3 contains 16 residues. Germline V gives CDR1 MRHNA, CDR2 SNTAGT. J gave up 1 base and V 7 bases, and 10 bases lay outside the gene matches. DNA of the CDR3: TGTGCCAGCACCGACACCCTGACTAGCGGCACAGATACGCAGTATTTT. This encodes CASTDTLTSGTDTQYF.

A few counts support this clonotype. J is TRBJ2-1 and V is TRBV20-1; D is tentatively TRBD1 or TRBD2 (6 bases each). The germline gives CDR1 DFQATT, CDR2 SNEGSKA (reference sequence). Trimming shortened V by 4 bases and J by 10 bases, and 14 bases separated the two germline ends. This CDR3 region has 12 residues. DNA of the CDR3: TGCAGTGCTAACGGGGGCTCGGAAGAGCAGTTCTTC. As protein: CSANGGSEEQFF.

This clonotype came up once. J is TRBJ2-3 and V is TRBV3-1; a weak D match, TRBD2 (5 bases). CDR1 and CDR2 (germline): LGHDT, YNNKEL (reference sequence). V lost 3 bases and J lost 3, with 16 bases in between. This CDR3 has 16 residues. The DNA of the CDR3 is TGTGCCAGCAGCCATTTTACTAGTGGAAATACAGATACGCAGTATTTT. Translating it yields CASSHFTSGNTDTQYF.

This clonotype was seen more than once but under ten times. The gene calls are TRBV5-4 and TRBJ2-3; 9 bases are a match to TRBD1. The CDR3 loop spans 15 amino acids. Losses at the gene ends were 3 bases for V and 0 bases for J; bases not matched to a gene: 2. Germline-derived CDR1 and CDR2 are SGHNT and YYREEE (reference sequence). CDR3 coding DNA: TGTGCCAGCAGCTCGGACAGGGGTAGCACAGATACGCAGTATTTT. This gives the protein CASSSDRGSTDTQYF.

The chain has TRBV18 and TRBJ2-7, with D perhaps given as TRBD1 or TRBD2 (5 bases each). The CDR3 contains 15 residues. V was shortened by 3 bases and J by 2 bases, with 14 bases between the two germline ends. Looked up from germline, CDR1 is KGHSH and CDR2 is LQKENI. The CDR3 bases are TGTGCCAGCTCACCGACGACGCGAGGGGCCTACGAGCAGTACTTC. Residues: CASSPTTRGAYEQYF.

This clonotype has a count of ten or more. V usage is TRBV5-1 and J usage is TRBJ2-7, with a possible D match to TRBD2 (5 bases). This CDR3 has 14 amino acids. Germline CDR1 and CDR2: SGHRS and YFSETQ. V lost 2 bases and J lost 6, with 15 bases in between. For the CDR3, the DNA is TGCGCCAGCAGCTTTCAGTCCCTAGGAGGCGAGCAGTACTTC. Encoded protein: CASSFQSLGGEQYF.

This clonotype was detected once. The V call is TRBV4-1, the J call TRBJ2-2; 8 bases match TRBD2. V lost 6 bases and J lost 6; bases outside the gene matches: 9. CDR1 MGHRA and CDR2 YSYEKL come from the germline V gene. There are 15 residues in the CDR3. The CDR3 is CASRRLSGSSGELFF. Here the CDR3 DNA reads TGCGCCAGCAGACGACTAAGCGGGAGTTCCGGGGAGCTGTTTTTT.

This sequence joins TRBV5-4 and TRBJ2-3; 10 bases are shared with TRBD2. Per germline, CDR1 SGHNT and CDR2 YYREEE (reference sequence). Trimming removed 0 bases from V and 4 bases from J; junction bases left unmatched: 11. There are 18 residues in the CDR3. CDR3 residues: CASSLAQIAGGNADTQYF. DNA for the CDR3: TGTGCCAGCAGCTTGGCCCAGATAGCGGGGGGTAATGCAGATACGCAGTATTTT.

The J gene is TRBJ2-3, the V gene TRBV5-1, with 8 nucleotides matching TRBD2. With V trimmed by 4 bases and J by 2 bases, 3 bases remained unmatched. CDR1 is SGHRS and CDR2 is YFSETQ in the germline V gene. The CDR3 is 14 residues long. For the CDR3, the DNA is TGCGCCAGCAGCGGACTAGCCAACACAGATACGCAGTATTTT. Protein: CASSGLANTDTQYF. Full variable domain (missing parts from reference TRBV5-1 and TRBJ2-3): KAGVTQTPRYLIKTRGQQVTLSCSPISGHRSVSWYQQTPGQGLQFLFEYFSETQRNKGNFPGRFSGRQFSNSRSEMNVSTLELGDSALYLCASSGLANTDTQYFGPGTRLTVL.

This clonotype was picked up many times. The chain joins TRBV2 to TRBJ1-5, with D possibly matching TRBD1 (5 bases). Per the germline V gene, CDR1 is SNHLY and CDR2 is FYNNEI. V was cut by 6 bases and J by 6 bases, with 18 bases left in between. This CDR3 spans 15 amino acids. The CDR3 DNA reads TGTGCCAGCAGCCGCGGAGGCAGGGCGGGTCAGCCCCAGCATTTT. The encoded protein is CASSRGGRAGQPQHF.

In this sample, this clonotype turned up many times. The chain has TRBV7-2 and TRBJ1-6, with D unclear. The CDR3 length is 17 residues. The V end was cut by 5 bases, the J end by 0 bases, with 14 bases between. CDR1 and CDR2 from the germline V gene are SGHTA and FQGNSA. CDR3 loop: CASSIDAIGSYNSPLHF. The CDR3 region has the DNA TGTGCCAGCAGCATAGACGCGATCGGCTCCTATAATTCACCCCTCCACTTT.

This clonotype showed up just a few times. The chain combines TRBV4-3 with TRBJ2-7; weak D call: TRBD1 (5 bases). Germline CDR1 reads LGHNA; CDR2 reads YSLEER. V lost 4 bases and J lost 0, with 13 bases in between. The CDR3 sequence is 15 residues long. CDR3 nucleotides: TGCGCCAGCAGCCCTAAACAGGCTCCCTCCTACGAGCAGTACTTC. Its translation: CASSPKQAPSYEQYF.

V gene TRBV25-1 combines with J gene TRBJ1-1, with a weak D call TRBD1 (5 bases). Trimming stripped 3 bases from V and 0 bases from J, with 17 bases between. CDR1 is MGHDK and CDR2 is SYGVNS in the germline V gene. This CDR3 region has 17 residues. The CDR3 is CASSDWGSGRMNTEAFF. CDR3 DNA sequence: TGTGCCAGCAGTGATTGGGGGTCCGGGAGGATGAACACTGAAGCTTTCTTT. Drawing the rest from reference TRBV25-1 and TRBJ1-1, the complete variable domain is EADIYQTPRYLVIGTGKKITLECSQTMGHDKMYWYQQDPGMELHLIHYSYGVNSTEKGDLSSESTVSRIRTEHFPLTLESARPSHTSQYLCASSDWGSGRMNTEAFFGQGTRLTVV.

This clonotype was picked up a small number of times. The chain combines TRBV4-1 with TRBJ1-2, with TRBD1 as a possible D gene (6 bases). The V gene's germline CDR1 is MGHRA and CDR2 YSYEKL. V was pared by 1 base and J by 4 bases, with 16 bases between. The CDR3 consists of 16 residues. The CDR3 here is CASSQVLRDIAYGYTF. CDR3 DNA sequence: TGCGCCAGCAGCCAAGTTTTAAGGGACATAGCCTATGGCTACACCTTC.

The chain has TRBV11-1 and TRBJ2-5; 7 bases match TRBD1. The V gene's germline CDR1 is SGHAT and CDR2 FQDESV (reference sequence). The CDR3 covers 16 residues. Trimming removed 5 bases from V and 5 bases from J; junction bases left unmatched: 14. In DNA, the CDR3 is TGTGCCAGCAGCCTGACAGGGAATGGTGTCTGGGAGACCCAGTACTTC. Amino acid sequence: CASSLTGNGVWETQYF.

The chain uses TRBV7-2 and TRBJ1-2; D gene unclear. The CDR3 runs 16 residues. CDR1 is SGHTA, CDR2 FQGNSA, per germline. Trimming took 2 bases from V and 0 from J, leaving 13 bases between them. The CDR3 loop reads CASSLNDRPPNYGYTF. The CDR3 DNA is TGTGCCAGCAGCTTAAATGATCGCCCGCCTAACTATGGCTACACCTTC.

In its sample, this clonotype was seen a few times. This CDR3 reads CASSYYESSTEAFF. CDR3 sequence (DNA): TGTGCCAGCAGTTACTATGAGTCCAGCACTGAAGCTTTCTTT. The chain links TRBV6-5 to TRBJ1-1; D is undetermined. Looked up from germline, CDR1 is MNHEY and CDR2 is SVGAGI. Trimming took off 1 base at V and 4 bases at J, with 10 bases between the two ends. The CDR3 contains 14 residues.

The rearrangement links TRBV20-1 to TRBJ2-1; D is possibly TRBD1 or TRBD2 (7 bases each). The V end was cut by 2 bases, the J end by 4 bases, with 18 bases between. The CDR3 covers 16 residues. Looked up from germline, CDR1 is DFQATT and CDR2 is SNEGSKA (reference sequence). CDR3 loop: CSARFQGGEAYNEQFF. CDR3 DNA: TGCAGTGCTAGATTCCAGGGGGGGGAGGCTTACAATGAGCAGTTCTTC.

CDR3 sequence: CAIETVGNTEAFF. DNA of the CDR3: TGTGCCATTGAGACGGTGGGGAACACTGAAGCTTTCTTT. The chain uses TRBV2 and TRBJ1-1, with D unclear. There are 13 residues in the CDR3. From germline, CDR1 is SNHLY and CDR2 FYNNEI. V lost 10 bases and J lost 1, with 13 bases in between.

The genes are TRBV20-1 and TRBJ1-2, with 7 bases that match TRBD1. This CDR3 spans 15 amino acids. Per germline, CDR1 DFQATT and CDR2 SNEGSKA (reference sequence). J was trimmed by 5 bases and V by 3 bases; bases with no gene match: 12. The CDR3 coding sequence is TGCAGTGCTAGGGGACAGCGGGCTCCTGTGTATGGCTACACCTTC. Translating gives CSARGQRAPVYGYTF.

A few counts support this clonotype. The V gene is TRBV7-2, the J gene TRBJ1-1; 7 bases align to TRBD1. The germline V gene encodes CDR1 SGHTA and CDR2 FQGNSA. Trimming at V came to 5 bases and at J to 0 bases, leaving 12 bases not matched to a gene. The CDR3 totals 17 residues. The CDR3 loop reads CASSPKGTGVMNTEAFF. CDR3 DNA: TGTGCCAGCAGCCCGAAGGGTACAGGGGTTATGAACACTGAAGCTTTCTTT.

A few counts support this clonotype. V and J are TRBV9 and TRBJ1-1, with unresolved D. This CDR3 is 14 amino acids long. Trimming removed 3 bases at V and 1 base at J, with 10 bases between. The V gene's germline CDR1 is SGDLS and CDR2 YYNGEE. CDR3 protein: CASSGTDRNTEAFF. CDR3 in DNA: TGTGCCAGCAGCGGAACGGACCGGAACACTGAAGCTTTCTTT.

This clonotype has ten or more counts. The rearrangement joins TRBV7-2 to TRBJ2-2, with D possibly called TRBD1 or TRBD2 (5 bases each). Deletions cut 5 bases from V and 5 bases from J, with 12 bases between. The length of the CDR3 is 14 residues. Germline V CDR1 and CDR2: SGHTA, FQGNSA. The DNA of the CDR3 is TGTGCCAGCAGCCGCACCGGGGCAACCGGGGAGCTGTTTTTT. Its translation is CASSRTGATGELFF. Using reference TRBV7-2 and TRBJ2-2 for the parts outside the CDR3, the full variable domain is GAGVSQSPSNKVTEKGKDVELRCDPISGHTALYWYRQSLGQGLEFLIYFQGNSAPDKSGLPSDRFSAERTGGSVSTLTIQRTQQEDSAVYLCASSRTGATGELFFGEGSRLTVL.

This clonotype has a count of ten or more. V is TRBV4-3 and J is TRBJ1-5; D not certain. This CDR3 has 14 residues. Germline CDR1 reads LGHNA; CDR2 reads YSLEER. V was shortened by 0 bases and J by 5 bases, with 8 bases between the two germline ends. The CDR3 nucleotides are TGCGCCAGCAGCCAAGATAGATCCTATCAGCCCCAGCATTTT. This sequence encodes CASSQDRSYQPQHF.